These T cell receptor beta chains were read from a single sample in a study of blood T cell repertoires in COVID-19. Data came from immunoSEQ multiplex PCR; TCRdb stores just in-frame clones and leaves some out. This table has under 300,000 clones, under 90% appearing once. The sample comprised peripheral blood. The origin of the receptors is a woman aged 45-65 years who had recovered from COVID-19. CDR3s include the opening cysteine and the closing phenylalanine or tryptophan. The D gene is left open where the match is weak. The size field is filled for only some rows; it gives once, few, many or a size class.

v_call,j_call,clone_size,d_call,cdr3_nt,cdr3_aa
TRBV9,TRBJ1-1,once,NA,TGTGCCAGCAGCGGGAGTGGAGGGTTGAGGGAAGCTTTCTTT,CASSGSGGLREAFF
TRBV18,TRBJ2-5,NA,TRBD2,TGTGCCAGCTCACTCGAACTAGCGGGAGATAATTGGTGGCAAGAGACCCAGTACTTC,CASSLELAGDNWWQETQYF
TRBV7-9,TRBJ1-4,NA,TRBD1,TGTGCCAGCAGCTTAGCCTACAGGGGGCCCAATGAAAAACTGTTTTTT,CASSLAYRGPNEKLFF
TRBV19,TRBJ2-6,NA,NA,TGTGCCAGCACCTCCGTCCTAGCTGGGGCCAACGTCCTGACTTTC,CASTSVLAGANVLTF
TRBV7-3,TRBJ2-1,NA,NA,TGTGCCAGCAGCTTAACAGCAAGCGGTAGTGACAATGAGCAGTTCTTC,CASSLTASGSDNEQFF
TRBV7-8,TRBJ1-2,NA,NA,TGTGCCAGCAGCTTATTAGGAGACTCAGTGAATGGCTACACCTTC,CASSLLGDSVNGYTF
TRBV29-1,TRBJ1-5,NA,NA,TGCAGCGTTCTCGGGGGAGGGCCCCAGCATTTT,CSVLGGGPQHF
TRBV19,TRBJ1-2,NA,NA,TGTGCCAGTAGGGGGGCGCCTAGCTATGGCTACACCTTC,CASRGAPSYGYTF
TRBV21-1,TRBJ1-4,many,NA,TGTGCCAGACAGGGGACCCCTCCAACTAATGAAAAACTGTTTTTT,CARQGTPPTNEKLFF
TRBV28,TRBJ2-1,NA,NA,TGTGCCAGCAGTGGCGGGTACTCCTACAATGAGCAGTTCTTC,CASSGGYSYNEQFF
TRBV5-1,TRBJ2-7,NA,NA,TGCGCCAGCAGCCACCCCGACAGGAGCACCTACGAGCAGTACTTC,CASSHPDRSTYEQYF
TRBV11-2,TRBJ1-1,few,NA,TGTGCCAGCAGCTTAGATCAAGCAGGGCTTTTCCAAGGGGACACTGAAGCTTTCTTT,CASSLDQAGLFQGDTEAFF
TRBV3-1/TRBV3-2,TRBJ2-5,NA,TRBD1,TGTGCCAGCAGCCAAACCCGCGGACAGGGCGAGACCCAGTACTTC,CASSQTRGQGETQYF
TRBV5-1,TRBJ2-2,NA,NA,TGCGCCAGCAGCAAACAGGGCGATAACACCGGGGAGCTGTTTTTT,CASSKQGDNTGELFF
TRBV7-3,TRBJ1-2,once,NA,TGTGCCAGCAGCCCAACCTACAGGGACTATGGCTACACCTTC,CASSPTYRDYGYTF
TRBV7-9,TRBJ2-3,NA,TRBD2,TGTGCCAGCAGTGAACTAGCGGGGGCTCACATCACAGATACGCAGTATTTT,CASSELAGAHITDTQYF
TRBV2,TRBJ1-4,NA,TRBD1,TGTGCCAGCAGTGAATTACCGACAGGGGCAAATGAAAAACTGTTTTTT,CASSELPTGANEKLFF
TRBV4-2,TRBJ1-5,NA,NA,TGTGCCAGCAGCCAAGGTTACAATCAGCCCCAGCATTTT,CASSQGYNQPQHF
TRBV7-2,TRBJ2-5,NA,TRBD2,TGTGCCAGCAGCTTATCCGGGGGGGCCCAGGAGACCCAGTACTTC,CASSLSGGAQETQYF
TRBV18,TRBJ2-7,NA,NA,TGTGCCAGCTCACCAGGAGATGTTTCCGAGCAGTACTTC,CASSPGDVSEQYF
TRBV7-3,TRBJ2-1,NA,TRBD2,TGTGCCAGCAGCGGTACTTTCACTAGCGGGAGCTATGAGCAGTTCTTC,CASSGTFTSGSYEQFF
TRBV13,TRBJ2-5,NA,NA,TGTGCCAGCAGCCCCGGAGGGGTCGGGCCCTTAAGAGGAGAGACCCAGTACTTC,CASSPGGVGPLRGETQYF
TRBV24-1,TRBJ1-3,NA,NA,TGTGCCACCAGTGATCCAACGAGATCTGGAAACACCATATATTTT,CATSDPTRSGNTIYF
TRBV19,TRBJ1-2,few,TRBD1,TGTGCCAGTAGCTCGACAGGGGAGTGGGGCTACACCTTC,CASSSTGEWGYTF
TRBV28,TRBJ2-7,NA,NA,TGTGCCAGCAGTTTACATCAGGGCTTCTACGAGCAGTACTTC,CASSLHQGFYEQYF
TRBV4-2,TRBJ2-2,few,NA,TGTGCCAGCAGTTGGTCCCGGGCCGGGGAGCTGTTTTTT,CASSWSRAGELFF
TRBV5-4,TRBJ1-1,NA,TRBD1,TGTGCCAGCAGCGCTCCGGGACAGGGCAACACTGAAGCTTTCTTT,CASSAPGQGNTEAFF
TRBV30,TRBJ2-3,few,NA,TGTGCCTGGAGTGTATCGACGCCCTTTAGCTCGGCAGATACGCAGTATTTT,CAWSVSTPFSSADTQYF
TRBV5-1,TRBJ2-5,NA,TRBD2,TGCGCCAGCAAGGAGGGGCTAGCGGGAGTCTCAGAGACCCAGTACTTC,CASKEGLAGVSETQYF
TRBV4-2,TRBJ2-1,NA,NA,TGTGCCAGCAGCCAAGATGCTGCCTACGAGCAGTTCTTC,CASSQDAAYEQFF
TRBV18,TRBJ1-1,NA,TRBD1,TGTGCCAGCTCACTCGGGACAGGGGCTACTACGACTGAAGCTTTCTTT,CASSLGTGATTTEAFF
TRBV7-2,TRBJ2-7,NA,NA,TGTGCCAGCAGCTTAAACGCAGGGGGGATCGGCGAGCAGTACTTC,CASSLNAGGIGEQYF
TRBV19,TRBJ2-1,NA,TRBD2,TGTGCCAGTAGCCCAGCGGGAGGGGCCTACAATGAGCAGTTCTTC,CASSPAGGAYNEQFF
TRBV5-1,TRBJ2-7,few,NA,TGCGCCAGCAGCTCCACAGGACAGAACTACGAGCAGTACTTC,CASSSTGQNYEQYF
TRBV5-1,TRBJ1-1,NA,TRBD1,TGCGCCAGCAGCCCCCGGACAGGGCAGAACACTGAAGCTTTCTTT,CASSPRTGQNTEAFF
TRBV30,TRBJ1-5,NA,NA,TGTGCCTGGACTAGGGGTGCCAATCAGCCCCAGCATTTT,CAWTRGANQPQHF
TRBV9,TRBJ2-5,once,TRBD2,TGTGCCAGCAGCGTGGGACTAGCGGGGGGGACGACCCAGTACTTC,CASSVGLAGGTTQYF
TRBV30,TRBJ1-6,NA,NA,TGTGCCTGGCGCAGGGATAATTCACCCCTCCACTTT,CAWRRDNSPLHF
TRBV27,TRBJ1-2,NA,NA,TGTGCCAGCAGTTCCCAACAGGGTTGGCTTTTAGGCTACACCTTC,CASSSQQGWLLGYTF
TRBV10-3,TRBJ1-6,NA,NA,TGTGCCATCAGATTTGACAGTATAAATTCACCCCTCCACTTT,CAIRFDSINSPLHF
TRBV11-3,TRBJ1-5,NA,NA,TGTGCCAGCACCGATCGCGAGGGCAGTAGCAATCAGCCCCAGCATTTT,CASTDREGSSNQPQHF
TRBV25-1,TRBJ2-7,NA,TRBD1,TGTGCCAGCAGTGACACATTTCATCATGGGACAGGGCATGAGCAGTACTTC,CASSDTFHHGTGHEQYF
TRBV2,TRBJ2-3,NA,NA,TGTGCCAGCTCCACCCGTGGCAGTAGCACAGATACGCAGTATTTT,CASSTRGSSTDTQYF
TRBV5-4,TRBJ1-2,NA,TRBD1,TGTGCCAGCAGCTTGGGGCCAGGGGGCTTCGGCTATGGCTACACCTTC,CASSLGPGGFGYGYTF
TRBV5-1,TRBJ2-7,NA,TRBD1,TGCGCCAGCAGCTTGTGGGGGACAGGCGGCGAGCAGTACTTC,CASSLWGTGGEQYF
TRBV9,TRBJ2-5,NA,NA,TGTGCCAGCAGCGTAGGAACAGCCCAAGAGACCCAGTACTTC,CASSVGTAQETQYF
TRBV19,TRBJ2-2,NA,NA,TGTGCCAGTAGTAGGGGACTTACCGAAACCGGGGAGCTGTTTTTT,CASSRGLTETGELFF
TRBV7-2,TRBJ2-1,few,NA,TGTGCCAGCAGCTTATACCAGGGAATTGGCAATGAGCAGTTCTTC,CASSLYQGIGNEQFF
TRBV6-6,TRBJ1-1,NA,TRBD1,TGTGCCAGCAGTTACCTGGGACAGGGGTCTGAAGCTTTCTTT,CASSYLGQGSEAFF
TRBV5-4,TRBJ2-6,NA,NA,TGTGCCAGCAGCCCGGTCGGACTCTCTGGGGCCAACGTCCTGACTTTC,CASSPVGLSGANVLTF
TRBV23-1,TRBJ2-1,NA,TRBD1,TGCGCCAGCAGTCAATCAGGGGGCGATGAGCAGTTCTTC,CASSQSGGDEQFF